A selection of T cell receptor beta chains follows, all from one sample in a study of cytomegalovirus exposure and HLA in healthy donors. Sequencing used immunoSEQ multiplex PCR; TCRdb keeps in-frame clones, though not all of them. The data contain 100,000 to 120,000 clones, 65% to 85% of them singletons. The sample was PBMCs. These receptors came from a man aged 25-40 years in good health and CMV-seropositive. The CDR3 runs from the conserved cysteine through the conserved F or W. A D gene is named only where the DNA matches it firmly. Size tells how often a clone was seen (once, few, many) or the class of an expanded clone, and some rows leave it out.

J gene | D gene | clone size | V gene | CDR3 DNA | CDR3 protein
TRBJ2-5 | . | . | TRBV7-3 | TGTGCCAGCAGCTCCACAGGTGGAAAAGAGACCCAGTACTTC | CASSSTGGKETQYF
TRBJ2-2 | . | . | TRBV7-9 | TGTGCCAGCAGCCCCGGGACTCTTAACACCGGGGAGCTGTTTTTT | CASSPGTLNTGELFF
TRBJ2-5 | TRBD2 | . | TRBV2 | TGTGCCAGCAGTCTCGGGACTAGCGGCCCGAGGCTGTACTTC | CASSLGTSGPRLYF
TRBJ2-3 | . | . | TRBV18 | TGTGCCAGCTCACCGGACACACAAGCTAGCACAGATACGCAGTATTTT | CASSPDTQASTDTQYF
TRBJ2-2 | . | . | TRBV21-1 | TGTGCCAGCAGCAAAAGGGAGGGGGAGCTGTTTTTT | CASSKREGELFF
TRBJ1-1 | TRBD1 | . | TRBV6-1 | TGTGCCGCTGTATCGGCAGGGGGCAGGTTTGAAGCTTTCTTT | CAAVSAGGRFEAFF
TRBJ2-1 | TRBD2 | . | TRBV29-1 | TGCAGCGTTGACAGGGGCGGGGGGAGCTCCTACAATGAGCAGTTCTTC | CSVDRGGGSSYNEQFF
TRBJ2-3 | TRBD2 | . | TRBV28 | TGTGCCAGCAGCACACCGACTAGCGGGGGGGCAGATACGCAGTATTTT | CASSTPTSGGADTQYF
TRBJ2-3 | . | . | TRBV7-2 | TGTGCCGGGGCGCGAGGGGGGGCCGGAGATACGCAGTATTTT | CAGARGGAGDTQYF
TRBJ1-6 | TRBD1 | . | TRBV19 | TGTGCCAGCACAGGGACAGTGGAGACCAATTCACCCCTCCACTTT | CASTGTVETNSPLHF
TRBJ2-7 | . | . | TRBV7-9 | TGTGCCAGCACCCTGTTCGACGAGCAGTACTTC | CASTLFDEQYF
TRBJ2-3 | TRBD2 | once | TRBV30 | TGTGCCTGGAGGGAGCGGGGTAACACAGATACGCAGTATTTT | CAWRERGNTDTQYF
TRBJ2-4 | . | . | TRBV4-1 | TGCGCCAGCAGCCAAGATCAGGGGCCCCTAGCCAAAAACATTCAGTACTTC | CASSQDQGPLAKNIQYF
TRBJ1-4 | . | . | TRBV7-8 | TGTGCCAGCAGCTCAGGGAGGGTGGGGAGTAAAGAAAAACTGTTTTTT | CASSSGRVGSKEKLFF
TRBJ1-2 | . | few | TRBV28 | TGTGCCAGCAGTCCCCCCGGGACTAGGGGCTACACCTTC | CASSPPGTRGYTF
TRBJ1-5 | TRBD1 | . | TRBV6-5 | TGTGCCAGCAGTGAACAGGGGGGAGATCAGCCCCAGCATTTT | CASSEQGGDQPQHF
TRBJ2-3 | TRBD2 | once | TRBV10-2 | TGCGCCAGCAGCCCGACTAGCGGGGGCCCAGATACGCAGTATTTT | CASSPTSGGPDTQYF
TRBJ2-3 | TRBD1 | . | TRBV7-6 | TGTGCCAGCAGCTTAGCCCCATTTGACAGGGCTGGAGATACGCAGTATTTT | CASSLAPFDRAGDTQYF
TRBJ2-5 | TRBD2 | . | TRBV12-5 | TGTGCTAGTGGTTTGGTAGGACTAGCGGGCGGAGAGACCCAGTACTTC | CASGLVGLAGGETQYF
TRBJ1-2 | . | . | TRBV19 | TGTGCCAGTAGTATAGGGTTCCTCGGGGGAAATGGCTACACCTTC | CASSIGFLGGNGYTF
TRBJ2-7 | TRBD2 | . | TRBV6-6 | TGTGCCAGCCATACTAGCGGGGGTGTCTACGAGCAGTACTTC | CASHTSGGVYEQYF
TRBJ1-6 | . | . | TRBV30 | TGTGCCTGGAGTGTAGGAACTAGCTCCTATAATTCACCCCTCCACTTT | CAWSVGTSSYNSPLHF
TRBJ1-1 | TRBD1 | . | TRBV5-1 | TGCGCCAGCAGCTTGGTGGACAGGATGGGGGACACTGAAGCTTTCTTT | CASSLVDRMGDTEAFF
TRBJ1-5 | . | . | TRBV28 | TGTGCCAGCAGTAGGAGGACTTCGAATCAGCCCCAGCATTTT | CASSRRTSNQPQHF
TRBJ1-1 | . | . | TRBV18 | TGTGCCAGCTCACACGGACAGAGAAACACTGAAGCTTTCTTT | CASSHGQRNTEAFF
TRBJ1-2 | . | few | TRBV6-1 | TGTGCCAGCAGTGGGGACTGGAGGCGGGGCTACACCTTC | CASSGDWRRGYTF
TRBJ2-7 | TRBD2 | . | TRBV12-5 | TGTGCTAGTGGTGGATCCACTAGCGGGCGGCGGAACGAGCAGTACTTC | CASGGSTSGRRNEQYF
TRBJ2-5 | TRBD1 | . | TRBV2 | TGTGCCAGCATGACAGGGGAGACCCAGTACTTC | CASMTGETQYF
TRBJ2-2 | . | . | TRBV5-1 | TGCGCCAGCAGCTTGGAATACTCAGGCGCGAACACCGGGGAGCTGTTTTTT | CASSLEYSGANTGELFF
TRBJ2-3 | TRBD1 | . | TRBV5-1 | TGCGCCAGCAGCTTAACCGGGACAGGGGAAACGCAGTATTTT | CASSLTGTGETQYF
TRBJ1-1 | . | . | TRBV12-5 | TGTGCTAGTGGTTTGCCTCGACAGGTATGGGAGAAAACTGAAGCTTTCTTT | CASGLPRQVWEKTEAFF
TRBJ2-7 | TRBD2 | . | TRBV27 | TGTGCCAGCAGTTTAGCGGGGGGGCCCCGAACGTATAAATCGAACTTTTACGAGCAGTACTTC | CASSLAGGPRTYKSNFYEQYF
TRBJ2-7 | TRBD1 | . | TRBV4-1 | TGCGCCAGCAGCCAAGATTTGGACAGGGACGCCTTTACCTACGAGCAGTACTTC | CASSQDLDRDAFTYEQYF
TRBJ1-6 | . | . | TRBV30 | TGTGCCTGGGCTTCGGACAGCTCCTATAATTCACCCCTCCACTTT | CAWASDSSYNSPLHF
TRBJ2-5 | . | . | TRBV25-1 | TGTGCCAGCACCGCCTCTAGTGGGACCCAGTACTTC | CASTASSGTQYF
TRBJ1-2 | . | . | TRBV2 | TGTGCCACCCGCGGGGGGTATGGCTACACCTTC | CATRGGYGYTF
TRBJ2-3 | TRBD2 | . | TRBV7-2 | TGTGCCAGCAGCTGGGGACTAGCGGGGGAAACAGATACGCAGTATTTT | CASSWGLAGETDTQYF
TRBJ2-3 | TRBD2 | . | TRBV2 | TGTGCCAGCACCCTGACGTTCGGGACTACACGCACAGATACGCAGTATTTT | CASTLTFGTTRTDTQYF
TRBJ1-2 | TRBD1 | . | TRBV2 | TGTGCCAGCAGACTCGGACAGGGAACCTATGGCTACACCTTC | CASRLGQGTYGYTF
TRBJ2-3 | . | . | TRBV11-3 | TGTGCCAGCAGCTTGGTGGGGCGTCCAGATACGCAGTATTTT | CASSLVGRPDTQYF
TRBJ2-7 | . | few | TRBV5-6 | TGTGCCAGCAGCCCTGGGACAACAAGCTACGAGCAGTACTTC | CASSPGTTSYEQYF
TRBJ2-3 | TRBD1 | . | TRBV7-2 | TGTGCCAGCGGCCCGGGACAGGGAGATACGCAGTATTTT | CASGPGQGDTQYF
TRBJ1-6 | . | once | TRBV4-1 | TGCGCCAGCAGCCAAGAACAGGGCGCAAGGACACCCCTCCACTTT | CASSQEQGARTPLHF
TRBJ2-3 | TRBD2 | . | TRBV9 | TGTGCCAGCAGCGCGCTAGCGGGGGGGCCCACAGATACGCAGTATTTT | CASSALAGGPTDTQYF
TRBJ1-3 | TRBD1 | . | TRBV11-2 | TGTGCCAGCAGCTTAACAGGGACAGGGGGCCTTGCCATATATTTT | CASSLTGTGGLAIYF
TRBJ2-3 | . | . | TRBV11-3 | TGTGCCAGCAGCTCGATGGCGGCTCCCAGCACAGATACGCAGTATTTT | CASSSMAAPSTDTQYF
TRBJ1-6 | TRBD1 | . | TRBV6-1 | TGTGCCAGCAGTGAAGCGAGGGGACAGAGCTCCTATAATTCACCCCTCCACTTT | CASSEARGQSSYNSPLHF
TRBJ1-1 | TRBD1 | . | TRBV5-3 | TGTGCCAGAAGCAAGACAGGGATGAACACTGAAGCTTTCTTT | CARSKTGMNTEAFF
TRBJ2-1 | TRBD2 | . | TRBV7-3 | TGTGCCAGCAGCTTAATGCCCGCGGGGGGTAGTGAGCAGTTCTTC | CASSLMPAGGSEQFF
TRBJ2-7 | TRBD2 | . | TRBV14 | TGTGCCAGCAGCCTCCAGGCGGGGGGGGTCGGCGAGCAGTACTTC | CASSLQAGGVGEQYF
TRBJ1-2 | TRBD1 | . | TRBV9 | TGTGCCAGCAGCGTAGCAATGACAGGGGGGAATGGCTACACCTTC | CASSVAMTGGNGYTF
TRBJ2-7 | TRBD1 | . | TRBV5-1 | TGCGCCAGCAGCTCGCGGGGGACAGGGGTCTACGAGCAGTACTTC | CASSSRGTGVYEQYF
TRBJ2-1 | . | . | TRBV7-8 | TGTGCCAGCAGCTTAACCCCGGGACATCGGTTTGCTGAGCAGTTCTTC | CASSLTPGHRFAEQFF
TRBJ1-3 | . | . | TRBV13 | TGTGCCAGCAGCTCGGCGGAGGACAGTGGGATAGTGGTGGGAAACACCATATATTTT | CASSSAEDSGIVVGNTIYF
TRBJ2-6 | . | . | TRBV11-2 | TGTGCCAGCAGCTTAAGCCCACCTTCTGGGGCCAACGTCCTGACTTTC | CASSLSPPSGANVLTF